This T cell receptor (beta chain) came from a study of cytomegalovirus exposure and HLA in healthy donors (dated 2017 in TCRdb). Turning to the overall study: An earlier analysis of roughly 630 of the donors reported roughly 300 Gb of sequence data and 100 million to 130 million unique TCR beta sequences from 190 million or so T cells. An early release covering just under 650 HLA-typed donors comprised 300 to 350 gigabases of sequencing data and 85 million to 100 million unique TCR sequences. Of the 300 to 500 genotyped donors, less than 85% were placed in the genetic ancestry cluster associated with self-reported Caucasian donors. The study was designed to test whether signatures of past pathogen exposure could be identified by cataloging public T cell receptors. The study used immunosequencing to profile the T cell repertoires of 666 subjects and linked those repertoires to cytomegalovirus serostatus. Besides the first cohort of roughly 700 subjects, a separate validation cohort made up of 120 different subjects was used. High-throughput TCR immunosequencing, statistical association of individual TCRs with disease status, and machine learning were combined to predict cytomegalovirus infection status. A later analysis re-examined previously published TCR beta repertoires from over 500 donors and added high-resolution HLA genotyping to investigate patterns of TCR occurrence. In the later analysis, no new phenotypic data were used to find candidate immune exposures; instead, reliance was placed on TCR beta sequences and their occurrence across donors. In an earlier analysis of about 590 of the donors, high-throughput TCR beta sequencing was used to judge whether each TCR beta V gene segment behaved as functional or pseudogenic. Donor age, sex, ethnicity and CMV serostatus were compiled together with the repertoire data. A later genetic analysis used genome-wide SNP genotypes for about 60% of the roughly 700 donors, treating that subset as a discovery cohort. All discovery cohort repertoires had been generated using a single sequencing platform. Class I and class II HLA loci were covered by the typing at four-digit resolution. Typing coverage varied by locus: about 620-630 donors for A, B, C, DRB1 and DQB1; roughly 510 for DQA1; about 600 for DPA1; more than 450 for DPB1. Roughly 5 DR-DQ haplotypes were handled as single units for association and clustering because linkage in the cohort was strong. On average, about 200,000 unique TCR beta nucleotide sequences were sequenced per donor among 398 genotyped donors of the cohort, with roughly 19% of those sequences being non-productive.

The library was generated by the immunoSEQ multiplex PCR assay. A mixture of 60 forward primers for TCR Vbeta segments and 13 reverse primers for TCR Jbeta segments was used in the multiplex PCR. A multiplex PCR assay on genomic DNA amplified the CDR3 region of rearranged TCR beta genes. The Illumina HiSeq System was used to sequence the amplified TCR beta libraries as 87-base-pair reads. The original methods were these. A later analysis tallied 75 million to 95 million unique TCR beta chains across the 600 to 700 repertoires, and approximately 12 million of those chains were shared by two or more donors. A nearest-neighbor algorithm error-corrected the raw reads and collapsed the reads into unique sequences, merging closely related sequences to remove PCR and sequencing errors. To assign V, D and J gene segments, CDR3 sequences were aligned to IMGT reference sequences. For a sequence to be retained, a match of at least six nucleotides was required to both a V gene segment and a J gene segment. A rearrangement counted as productive if the CDR3 had no stop codons and remained in frame with V and J, and every other rearrangement counted as non-productive. CDR3 was defined by IMGT convention, running from the second conserved V-encoded cysteine to the conserved J-encoded phenylalanine. The earlier analysis of 587 of the donors excluded sequences that lacked an unambiguous match to a single V gene segment. In an earlier analysis of 587 of the donors, V segments were called functional above 56.7% productive rearrangements and were called segregating when the between-donor standard deviation exceeded 5%. To diagnose cytomegalovirus status from the catalog of TCR beta chain sequences, a statistical classification framework was built. In a later analysis, V and J genes were assigned by comparing TCR nucleotide sequences against IMGT/GENE-DB human TR gene sequences. In a later analysis, CDR3 sequences and most-parsimonious VDJ recombination scenarios were assigned using the TCRdist pipeline. In a later analysis, each TCR beta chain was defined by its CDR3 amino acid sequence together with its V-gene family, and reads lacking a unique V-gene family were excluded. As a way to deal with suspected cross-contamination and a sequencing artifact, a later analysis dropped 450 to 600 nucleotide sequences that were highly shared and had low generation probability. For each public chain, a later analysis derived a clonal expansion index from normalized ranks of inferred template counts within each repertoire. In a later analysis, generation probabilities were computed using a VDJ recombination model fitted to out-of-frame rearrangements, and the results were checked against IGoR. In a later analysis, TCR-TCR, TCR-HLA and TCR-CMV co-occurrence was scored with hypergeometric tests, and a repertoire-size bias correction was applied to TCR pairs. To estimate false discovery rates, a later analysis permuted the HLA or CMV assignments 20 times. In a later analysis, co-occurring TCRs were grouped using DBSCAN, with TCRdist sequence similarity added in when clustering inside HLA-allele-positive subsets. Repertoires with fewer than 30,000 or more than 120,000 public chains were left out of co-occurrence clustering, as were a few repertoires with anomalous nucleotide sharing. TCRdb stores this immuneACCESS table with in-frame sequences only. Part of the clones is absent; in the studies checked, under half of the shortfall reflects unresolved V genes, and no reason is known for the rest. V and J calls and clone size are those listed in that table; D and trimming were worked out from the DNA. The sample data list about 150,000 clones, and around 60% of these were observed just once. The top ten clonotypes cover 7% to 8.5% of the sample.

The cohort consisted of some 730 healthy bone marrow donors. All cohort members were sampled while nominally healthy, although unrecorded immune exposures were likely present. The donor tested CMV seropositive and was one of the 289 seropositive cohort members. Every donor gave a peripheral blood sample, and the peripheral blood mononuclear cells from that sample were used for TCR beta sequencing. Genomic DNA extraction from the blood cell samples was performed with the Qiagen DNeasy Blood Extraction Kit. For this clone: Its recognized antigen is unknown. No quality values exist for individual bases; no much larger clone is one base distant.

Inclusive of the bounding cysteine and phenylalanine, the CDR3 is 14 residues long. Only the CDR3 region is kept as DNA, spanning 42 bases read in frame from base 1. What the research found in general, with its limitations: Linkage disequilibrium might explain the correlated functional status among segregating V segments, but an unknown experimental factor could not be ruled out. A later analysis found that most CMV-associated TCR beta chains appeared HLA-restricted, with HLA associations seemingly driven largely by CMV exposure. A total of 150 to 200 TCR beta chains were listed by the study as associated with cytomegalovirus. Compared with equally common non-associated chains, HLA-associated TCR beta chains in a later analysis were more clonally expanded and had lower generation probabilities. Because counts were too low, about 18 rarely observed V segments, including chromosome 9 orphons, were excluded from the earlier analysis of roughly 580 of the donors. In an earlier analysis of 450 to 750 of the donors, most TCR beta V segments appeared in productive rearrangements about 87% or about 30% of the time, broadly matching IMGT annotations. According to the authors, the approach could potentially be generalized to other disease states and immunological phenotypes. Because the 87-base-pair reads could not distinguish some IMGT-functional V segments, including TRBV6-2 and TRBV6-3, those segments were excluded. Compared with the 666-donor mean, donors in an Asian-associated ancestry cluster had fewer N-insertions in productive TCRs, according to a later genetic analysis. A cluster of highly shared sequence variants was judged likely to represent a technical artifact of the sequencing pipeline. In a later analysis, the rate of TCR association differed among HLA loci, with DRB1 alleles having the most associated TCRs and HLA-C alleles having the fewest. A later genetic analysis associated a missense DCLRE1C variant with V-gene and J-gene trimming of TCR beta chains, and an independent cohort replicated the association. Because some donors lacked HLA typing at each locus, the association tests relied only on the typed subset. In vitro tests confirmed that three of the cytomegalovirus-associated TCR beta chains recognize cytomegalovirus antigens. Most TCR sequences were observed very rarely across donors, whereas some public TCRs were present in many individuals. In a later analysis, some 18,000 TCR beta sequences were associated with specific HLA alleles at a false discovery rate of 0.05. For the cohort, immune exposure information was limited to CMV serostatus. A later analysis reported that several top co-occurrence clusters appeared linked to parvovirus B19, influenza, CMV and Epstein-Barr virus. In this cohort, only TCR beta chains were sequenced, and detectable features were limited by the absence of alpha or paired-chain data. Roughly uniform sequencing depth across donors was assumed in presence/absence analyses, although this assumption may not hold. A further reported finding was that TCR beta sequences accurately predicted the HLA-A and HLA-B alleles for most subjects in the first cohort. Cytomegalovirus status was reported to be diagnosed by the classifier with high specificity and sensitivity in both the original and validation cohorts. Assigning TCR associations to individual alleles was difficult when HLA alleles, especially DR and DQ, strongly co-occurred.

The sequencing input was PBMCs. The chain links TRBV21-1 with TRBJ2-7; the table assigns TRBD2, which was not confirmed against the DNA. TRBV21-1 is recorded as a pseudogene. The receptor comes from a woman aged 60-75 years in good health and CMV-seropositive. The nucleotides are TGTGCCAGCAGCCGGACTAGCGGGAGGAACGAGCAGTACTTC. Translated, this is CASSRTSGRNEQYF.